This record covers a single T cell receptor beta chain. The antigen is unknown. The sample is drawn from a study of shared clonotypes between healthy human individuals. The germline V and J ends were trimmed by 1 base and 2 bases, with 9 bases remaining between them. CDR3 size: 14 residues. Germline V gene sequence: CDR1 MNHEY, CDR2 SVGAGI. Study-level findings and limits: Memory subsets generally showed smaller estimated richness than naive subsets did. In contrast to clonotypes shared by all four donors, non-shared clonotypes had lower generation probabilities.

When replicate PCRs were run on sorted subsets, they used 150 to 250 ng DNA, some 33,000 T cell genomes. TCRdb's copy holds only in-frame clones and misses some; the assay was immunoSEQ multiplex PCR. This sample has about 2,500,000 clones, with around 94% found just once. The source of this sequence is a man aged 18-30 years in good health. This rearrangement joins TRBV6-5 to TRBJ2-7; D possibly corresponds to TRBD1 (6 bases). Sequencing was done on a sample of naive CD4+ T cells sorted from blood. Subset indicated: CD45RA+ positively selected. CDR3 region: CASSYLDSPYEQYF. DNA for the CDR3: TGTGCCAGCAGTTACTTGGACAGTCCCTACGAGCAGTACTTC.